This T cell receptor beta chain comes out of a study of shared clonotypes between healthy human individuals. Looking at the study overall: Per-donor plates numbered three CD4 naive, three CD4 memory, two CD8 naive and one CD8 memory.

Study-wide results and caveats: Between a handful of donors, naive CD4 clonotypes were shared at a level of about 5%. With few donors, the genetic and exposure-history diversity represented was limited.

For this clone: What it binds is unknown.

TCRdb keeps only in-frame clones here, not all; method: immunoSEQ multiplex PCR. The data contain some 2,000,000 clones, roughly 95% of them singletons. CD4+ cells yielded CD45RA+ naive and CD45RA-negative memory subsets. Germline V lookup: CDR1 SGHNT, CDR2 YYREEE (reference sequence). Trimming removed 4 bases at V and 0 bases at J, with 11 bases between. This CDR3 comprises 15 residues. This clonotype originated in a man younger than 30 in good health. The gene calls are TRBV5-4 and TRBJ1-3; no clear D gene. Sequencing was done on a sample of naive CD4+ T cells sorted from blood. The sample's subset: CD45RA+ positively selected. The CDR3 sequence is CASSNLRSSGNTIYF. The DNA of the CDR3 is TGTGCCAGCAGCAACCTCAGGTCCTCTGGAAACACCATATATTTT.